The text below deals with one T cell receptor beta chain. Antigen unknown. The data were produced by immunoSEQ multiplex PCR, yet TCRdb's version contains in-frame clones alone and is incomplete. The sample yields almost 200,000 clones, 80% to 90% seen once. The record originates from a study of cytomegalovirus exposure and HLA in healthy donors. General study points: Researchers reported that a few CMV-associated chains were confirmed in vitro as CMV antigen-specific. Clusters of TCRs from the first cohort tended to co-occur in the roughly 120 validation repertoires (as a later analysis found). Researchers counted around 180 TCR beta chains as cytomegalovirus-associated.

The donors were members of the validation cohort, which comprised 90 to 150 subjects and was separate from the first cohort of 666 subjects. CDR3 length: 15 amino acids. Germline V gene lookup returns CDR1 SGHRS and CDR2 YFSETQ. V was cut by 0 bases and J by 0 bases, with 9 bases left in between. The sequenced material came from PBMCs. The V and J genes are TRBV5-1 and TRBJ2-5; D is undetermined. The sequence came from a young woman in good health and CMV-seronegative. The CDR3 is CASSLVYNNQETQYF. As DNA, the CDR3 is TGCGCCAGCAGCTTGGTGTACAACAACCAAGAGACCCAGTACTTC.